A selection of T cell receptor beta chains follows, all from one sample in a study of tumor-infiltrating lymphocytes in localized non-small cell lung cancer. The table came from immunoSEQ multiplex PCR; TCRdb's copy has only in-frame clones and leaves some out. This table holds about 15,000 clones, around 70% found once. Material: uninvolved lung tissue not adjacent to the tumor. These receptors were collected from a human donor with non-small cell lung cancer. The CDR3 runs from the conserved cysteine through the conserved F or W. Each record gives: clone size, V gene, J gene, D gene, CDR3 length, CDR3 protein, CDR3 DNA. The D gene is left open where the match is weak. Not every row has a clone size; where given, it reads once, few, many or a size class.

clone_size: -; v_call: TRBV5-6; j_call: TRBJ2-7; d_call: -; cdr3_length: 15; cdr3_aa: CASSLVGRVVGEQYF; cdr3_nt: TGTGCCAGCAGCTTGGTGGGGCGTGTAGTGGGCGAGCAGTACTTC
clone_size: once; v_call: TRBV5-4; j_call: TRBJ2-3; d_call: -; cdr3_length: 12; cdr3_aa: CASSPHTDTQYF; cdr3_nt: TGTGCCAGCAGCCCTCACACAGATACGCAGTATTTT
clone_size: -; v_call: TRBV15; j_call: TRBJ1-5; d_call: -; cdr3_length: 13; cdr3_aa: CATSRGAFQPQHF; cdr3_nt: TGTGCCACCAGCAGAGGGGCTTTTCAGCCCCAGCATTTT
clone_size: -; v_call: TRBV6-1; j_call: TRBJ2-6; d_call: TRBD1; cdr3_length: 16; cdr3_aa: CASSEQGASGANVLTF; cdr3_nt: TGTGCCAGCAGTGAACAGGGGGCCTCTGGGGCCAACGTCCTGACTTTC
clone_size: few; v_call: TRBV19; j_call: TRBJ1-6; d_call: -; cdr3_length: 16; cdr3_aa: CASSSPGSSYNSPLHF; cdr3_nt: TGTGCCAGTAGTTCCCCAGGGAGCTCCTATAATTCACCCCTCCACTTT
clone_size: -; v_call: TRBV30; j_call: TRBJ1-5; d_call: TRBD1; cdr3_length: 15; cdr3_aa: CAWSRGTGGNQPQHF; cdr3_nt: TGTGCCTGGAGTCGGGGGACAGGGGGGAATCAGCCCCAGCATTTT
clone_size: -; v_call: TRBV25-1; j_call: TRBJ2-1; d_call: -; cdr3_length: 13; cdr3_aa: CASSEYWASEQFF; cdr3_nt: TGTGCCAGCAGTGAATATTGGGCTAGTGAGCAGTTCTTC
clone_size: -; v_call: TRBV7-2; j_call: TRBJ2-5; d_call: TRBD1; cdr3_length: 16; cdr3_aa: CASSPRQGAKQETQYF; cdr3_nt: TGTGCCAGCAGTCCTCGACAGGGGGCGAAGCAAGAGACCCAGTACTTC
clone_size: -; v_call: TRBV10-3; j_call: TRBJ2-7; d_call: TRBD2; cdr3_length: 16; cdr3_aa: CAISEAGTSGAYEQYF; cdr3_nt: TGTGCCATCAGTGAGGCCGGGACTAGCGGAGCCTACGAGCAGTACTTC
clone_size: -; v_call: TRBV7-9; j_call: TRBJ1-1; d_call: -; cdr3_length: 14; cdr3_aa: CASHVWGVNTEAFF; cdr3_nt: TGTGCCAGCCACGTATGGGGAGTTAACACTGAAGCTTTCTTT
clone_size: few; v_call: TRBV4-2; j_call: TRBJ2-7; d_call: -; cdr3_length: 18; cdr3_aa: CASSQDFRGIGGSYEQYF; cdr3_nt: TGTGCCAGCAGCCAAGACTTCCGGGGGATCGGTGGGTCCTACGAGCAGTACTTC
clone_size: -; v_call: TRBV7-9; j_call: TRBJ1-5; d_call: TRBD1; cdr3_length: 14; cdr3_aa: CASSSQGIHQPQHF; cdr3_nt: TGTGCCAGCAGCTCACAGGGGATACATCAGCCCCAGCATTTT